The following is a T cell receptor (beta chain) sequence with its context. Germline V gene data show CDR1 as LGHNA and CDR2 as YSLEER. The V gene lost 1 base and the J gene lost 0 bases, with 12 bases spanning the gap. The CDR3 runs 16 residues. These data come from a study of blood T cell repertoires in COVID-19. About the research overall: Samples representing acute and convalescent COVID-19 were sourced from the United States, Italy and Spain. T cells, B-cell-depleted T cells, or PBMCs provided the cDNA or gDNA that served as material.

Authors' methods: It was from reference gene primer amplification that nucleated cell counts were estimated. Measured with immunoSEQ multiplex PCR; TCRdb has only the in-frame clones, and not every one. V and J calls and clone size are as listed in that table; D and trimming were resolved from the DNA. The data hold tens of thousands of clones, with around 75% observed a single time. Input material: peripheral blood. This receptor was identified in a human donor in a cohort sampled during active COVID-19. The gene calls are TRBV4-3 and TRBJ1-1; tentative D call: TRBD1 (5 bases). CDR3 sequence reads: CASSQGLQEMNTEAFF. As DNA, the CDR3 is TGCGCCAGCAGCCAAGGCCTACAGGAGATGAACACTGAAGCTTTCTTT.